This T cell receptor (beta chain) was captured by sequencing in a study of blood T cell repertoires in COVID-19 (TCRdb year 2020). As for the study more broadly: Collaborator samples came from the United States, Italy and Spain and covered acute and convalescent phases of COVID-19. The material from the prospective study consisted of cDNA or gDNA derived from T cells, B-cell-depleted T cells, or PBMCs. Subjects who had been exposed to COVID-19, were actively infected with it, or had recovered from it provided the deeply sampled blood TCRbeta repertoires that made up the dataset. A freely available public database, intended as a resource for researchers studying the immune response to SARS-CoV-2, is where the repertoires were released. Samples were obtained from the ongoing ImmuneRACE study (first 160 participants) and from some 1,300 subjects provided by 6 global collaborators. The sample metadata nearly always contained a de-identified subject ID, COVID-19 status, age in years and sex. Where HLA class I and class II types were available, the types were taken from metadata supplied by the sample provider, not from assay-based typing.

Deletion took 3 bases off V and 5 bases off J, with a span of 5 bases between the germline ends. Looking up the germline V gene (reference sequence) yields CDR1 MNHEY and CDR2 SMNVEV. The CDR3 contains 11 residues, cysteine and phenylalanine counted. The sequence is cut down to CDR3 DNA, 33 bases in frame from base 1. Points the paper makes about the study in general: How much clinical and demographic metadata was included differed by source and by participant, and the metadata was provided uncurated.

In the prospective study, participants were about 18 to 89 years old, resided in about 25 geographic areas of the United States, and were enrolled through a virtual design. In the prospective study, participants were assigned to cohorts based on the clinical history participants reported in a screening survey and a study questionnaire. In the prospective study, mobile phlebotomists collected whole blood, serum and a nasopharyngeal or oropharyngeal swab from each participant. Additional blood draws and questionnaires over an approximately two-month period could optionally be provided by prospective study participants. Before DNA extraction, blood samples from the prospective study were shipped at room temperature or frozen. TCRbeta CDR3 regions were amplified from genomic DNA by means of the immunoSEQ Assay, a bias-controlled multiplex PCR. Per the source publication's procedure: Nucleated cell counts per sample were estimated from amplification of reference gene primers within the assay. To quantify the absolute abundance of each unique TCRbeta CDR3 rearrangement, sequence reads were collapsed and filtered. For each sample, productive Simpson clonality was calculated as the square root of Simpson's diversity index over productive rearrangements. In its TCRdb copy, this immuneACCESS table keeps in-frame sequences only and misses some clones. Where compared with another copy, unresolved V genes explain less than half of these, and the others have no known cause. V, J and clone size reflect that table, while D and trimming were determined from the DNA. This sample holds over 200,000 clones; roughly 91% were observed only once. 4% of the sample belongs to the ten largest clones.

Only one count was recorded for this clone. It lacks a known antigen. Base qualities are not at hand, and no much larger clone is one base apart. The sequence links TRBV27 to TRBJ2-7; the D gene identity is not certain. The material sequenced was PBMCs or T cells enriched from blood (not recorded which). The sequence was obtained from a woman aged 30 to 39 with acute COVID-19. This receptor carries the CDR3 CASSFGHEQYF. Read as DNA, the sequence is TGTGCCAGCAGTTTTGGCCACGAGCAGTACTTC.